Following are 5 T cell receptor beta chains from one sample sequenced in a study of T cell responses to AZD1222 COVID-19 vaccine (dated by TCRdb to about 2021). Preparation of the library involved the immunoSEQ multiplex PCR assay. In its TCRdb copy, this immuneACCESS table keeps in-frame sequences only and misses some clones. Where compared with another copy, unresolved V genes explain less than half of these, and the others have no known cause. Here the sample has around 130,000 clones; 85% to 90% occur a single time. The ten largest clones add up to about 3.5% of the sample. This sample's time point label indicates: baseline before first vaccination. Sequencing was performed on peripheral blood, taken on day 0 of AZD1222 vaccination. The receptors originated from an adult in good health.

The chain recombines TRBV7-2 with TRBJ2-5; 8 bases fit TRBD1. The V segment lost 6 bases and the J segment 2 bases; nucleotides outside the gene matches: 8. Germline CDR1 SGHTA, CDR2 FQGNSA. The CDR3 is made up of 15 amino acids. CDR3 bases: TGTGCCAGCAGACCTCAGGGGGCATATCAAGAGACCCAGTACTTC. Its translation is CASRPQGAYQETQYF.

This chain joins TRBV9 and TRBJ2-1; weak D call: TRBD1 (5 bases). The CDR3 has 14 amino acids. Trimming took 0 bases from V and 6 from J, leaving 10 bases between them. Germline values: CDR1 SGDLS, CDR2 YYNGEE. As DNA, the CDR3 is TGTGCCAGCAGCGTAGGGCAGGGTAGCAATGAGCAGTTCTTC. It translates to CASSVGQGSNEQFF.

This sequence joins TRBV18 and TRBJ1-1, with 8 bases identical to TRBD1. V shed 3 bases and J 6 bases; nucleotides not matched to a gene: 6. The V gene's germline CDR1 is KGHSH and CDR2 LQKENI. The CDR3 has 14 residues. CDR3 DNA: TGTGCCAGCTCACCTGCGAGGACAGGGCCTGAAGCTTTCTTT. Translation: CASSPARTGPEAFF.

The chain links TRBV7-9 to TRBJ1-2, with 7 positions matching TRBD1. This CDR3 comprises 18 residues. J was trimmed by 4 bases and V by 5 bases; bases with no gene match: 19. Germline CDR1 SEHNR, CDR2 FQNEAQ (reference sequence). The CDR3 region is CASSPLTPPTGEGYGYTF. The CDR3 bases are TGTGCCAGCAGCCCCCTTACCCCCCCTACAGGGGAAGGCTATGGCTACACCTTC.

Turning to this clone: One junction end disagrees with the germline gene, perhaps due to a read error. The CDR3 region is CASSPLAGGLTLLIF. The CDR3 region has the DNA TGTGCCAGCAGCCCCTTAGCGGGAGGACTTACCCTCTTGATCTTC. V is TRBV7-9 and J is TRBJ2-1; 10 bases are a match to TRBD2. The germline V gene encodes CDR1 SEHNR and CDR2 FQNEAQ (reference sequence). The CDR3 loop spans 15 amino acids. The variable domain in full, with the rest retrieved from reference TRBV7-9 and TRBJ2-1, is DTGVSQNPRHKITKRGQNVTFRCDPISEHNRLYWYRQTLGQGPEFLTYFQNEAQLEKSRLLSDRFSAERPKGSFSTLEIQRTEQGDSAMYLCASSPLAGGLTLLIFGPGTRLTVL.